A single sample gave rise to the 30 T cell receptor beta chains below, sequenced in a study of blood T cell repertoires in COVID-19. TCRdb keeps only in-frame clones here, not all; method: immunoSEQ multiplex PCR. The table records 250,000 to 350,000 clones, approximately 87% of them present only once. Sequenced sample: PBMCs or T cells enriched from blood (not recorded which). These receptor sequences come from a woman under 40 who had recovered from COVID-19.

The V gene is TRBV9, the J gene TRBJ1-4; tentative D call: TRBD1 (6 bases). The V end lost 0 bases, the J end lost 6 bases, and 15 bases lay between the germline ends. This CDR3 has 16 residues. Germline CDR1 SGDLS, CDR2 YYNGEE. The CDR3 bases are TGTGCCAGCAGCGTAGGTTTCGCCTACAGGGATGAAAAACTGTTTTTT. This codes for CASSVGFAYRDEKLFF.

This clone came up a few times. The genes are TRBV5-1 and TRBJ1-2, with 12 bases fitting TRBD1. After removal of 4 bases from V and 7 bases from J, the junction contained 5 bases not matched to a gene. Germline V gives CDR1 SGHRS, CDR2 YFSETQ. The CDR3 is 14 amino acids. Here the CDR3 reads CASSPGTGGFGYTF. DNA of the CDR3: TGCGCCAGCAGCCCGGGGACAGGGGGCTTTGGCTACACCTTC.

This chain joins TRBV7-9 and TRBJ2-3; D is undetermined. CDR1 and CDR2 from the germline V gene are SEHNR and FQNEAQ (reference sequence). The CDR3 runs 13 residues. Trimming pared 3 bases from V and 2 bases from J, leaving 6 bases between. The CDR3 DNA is TGTGCCAGCAGCTTCTCCTACACAGATACGCAGTATTTT. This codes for CASSFSYTDTQYF.

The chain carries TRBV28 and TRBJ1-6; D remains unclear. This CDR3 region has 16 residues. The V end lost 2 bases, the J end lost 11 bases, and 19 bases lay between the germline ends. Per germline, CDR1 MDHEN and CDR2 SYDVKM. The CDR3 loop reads CASSLQRDLKYPPLHF. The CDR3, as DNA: TGTGCCAGCAGTTTACAGCGGGATCTGAAATATCCACCCCTCCACTTT. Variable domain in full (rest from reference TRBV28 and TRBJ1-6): DVKVTQSSRYLVKRTGEKVFLECVQDMDHENMFWYRQDPGLGLRLIYFSYDVKMKEKGDIPEGYSVSREKKERFSLILESASTNQTSMYLCASSLQRDLKYPPLHFGNGTRLTVT.

The DNA of the CDR3 is TGTGCCAGCAGCCACGGAGCTTTTGAGCAGTTCTTC. Its protein product is CASSHGAFEQFF. The rearrangement uses TRBV14 and TRBJ2-1; no definite D call. Trimming pared 3 bases from V and 9 bases from J, leaving 9 bases between. CDR3 size: 12 residues. In germline, CDR1 is SGHDN, CDR2 FVKESK. The whole variable domain, remainder taken from reference TRBV14 and TRBJ2-1, is EAGVTQFPSHSVIEKGQTVTLRCDPISGHDNLYWYRRVMGKEIKFLLHFVKESKQDESGMPNNRFLAERTGGTYSTLKVQPAELEDSGVYFCASSHGAFEQFFGPGTRLTVL.

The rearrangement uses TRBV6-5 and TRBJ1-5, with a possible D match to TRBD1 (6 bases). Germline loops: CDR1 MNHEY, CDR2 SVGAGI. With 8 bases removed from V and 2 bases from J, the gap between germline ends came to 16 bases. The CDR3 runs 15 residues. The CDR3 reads CASRKDRGGNQPQHF. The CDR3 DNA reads TGTGCCAGCCGGAAGGACAGAGGGGGCAATCAGCCCCAGCATTTT.

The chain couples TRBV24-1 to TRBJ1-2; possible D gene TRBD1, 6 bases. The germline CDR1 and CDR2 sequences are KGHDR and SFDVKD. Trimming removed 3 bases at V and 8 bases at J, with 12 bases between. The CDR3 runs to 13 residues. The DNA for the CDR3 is TGTGCCACCAGTGATGGAACCCAGGGGGGCTACACCTTC. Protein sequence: CATSDGTQGGYTF.

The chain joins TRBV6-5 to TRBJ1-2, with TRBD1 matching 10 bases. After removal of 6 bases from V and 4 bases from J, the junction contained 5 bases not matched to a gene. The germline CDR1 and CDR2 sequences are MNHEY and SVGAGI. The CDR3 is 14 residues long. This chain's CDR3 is CASSGTGVGYGYTF. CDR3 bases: TGTGCCAGCAGCGGGACAGGGGTTGGCTATGGCTACACCTTC.

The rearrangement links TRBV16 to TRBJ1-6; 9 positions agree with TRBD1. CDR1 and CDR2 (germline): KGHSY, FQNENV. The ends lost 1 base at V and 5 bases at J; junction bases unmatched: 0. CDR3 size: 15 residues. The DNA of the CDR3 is TGTGCCAGCAGCCAATGGACAGGGGATAATTCACCCCTCCACTTT. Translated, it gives CASSQWTGDNSPLHF. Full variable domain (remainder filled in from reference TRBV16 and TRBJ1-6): GEEVAQTPKHLVRGEGQKAKLYCAPIKGHSYVFWYQQVLKNEFKFLISFQNENVFDETGMPKERFSAKCLPNSPCSLEIQATKLEDSAVYFCASSQWTGDNSPLHFGNGTRLTVT.

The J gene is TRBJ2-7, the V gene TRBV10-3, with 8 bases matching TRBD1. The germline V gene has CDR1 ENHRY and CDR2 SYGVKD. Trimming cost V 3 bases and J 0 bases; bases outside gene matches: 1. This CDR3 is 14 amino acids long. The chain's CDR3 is CAISDGTGSYEQYF. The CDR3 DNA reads TGTGCCATCAGTGATGGGACAGGCTCCTACGAGCAGTACTTC.

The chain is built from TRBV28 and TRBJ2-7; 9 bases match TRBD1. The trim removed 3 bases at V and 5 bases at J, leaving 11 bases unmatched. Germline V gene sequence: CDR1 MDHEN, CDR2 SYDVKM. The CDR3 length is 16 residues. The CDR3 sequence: CASSFLTGTGSDEQYF. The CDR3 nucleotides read TGTGCCAGCAGTTTTCTCACCGGGACAGGGAGCGACGAGCAGTACTTC.

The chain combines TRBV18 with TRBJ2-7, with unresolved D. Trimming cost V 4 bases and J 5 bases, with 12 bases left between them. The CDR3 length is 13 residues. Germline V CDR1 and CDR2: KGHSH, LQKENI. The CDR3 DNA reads TGTGCCAGCTCACGCTCACTGGGCCACGAGCAGTACTTC. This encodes CASSRSLGHEQYF.

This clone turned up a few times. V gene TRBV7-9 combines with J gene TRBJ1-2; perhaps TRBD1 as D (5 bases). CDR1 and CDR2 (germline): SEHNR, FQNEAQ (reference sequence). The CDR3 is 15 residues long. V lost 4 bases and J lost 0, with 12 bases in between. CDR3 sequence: CASSYRDSTNYGYTF. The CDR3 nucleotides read TGTGCCAGCAGCTATCGGGACTCAACTAACTATGGCTACACCTTC.

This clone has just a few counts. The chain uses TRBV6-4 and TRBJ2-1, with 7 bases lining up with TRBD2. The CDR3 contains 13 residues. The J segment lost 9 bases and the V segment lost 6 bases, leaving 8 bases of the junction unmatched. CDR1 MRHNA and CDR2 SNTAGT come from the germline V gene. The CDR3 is CASSPGGIGEQFF. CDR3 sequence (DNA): TGTGCCAGCAGCCCGGGGGGAATCGGTGAGCAGTTCTTC.

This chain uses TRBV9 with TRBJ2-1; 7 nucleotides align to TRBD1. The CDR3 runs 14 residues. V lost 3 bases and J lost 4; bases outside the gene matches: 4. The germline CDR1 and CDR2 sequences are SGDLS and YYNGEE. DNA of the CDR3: TGTGCCAGCAGCGCCCAGACAGGGTACAATGAGCAGTTCTTC. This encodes CASSAQTGYNEQFF.

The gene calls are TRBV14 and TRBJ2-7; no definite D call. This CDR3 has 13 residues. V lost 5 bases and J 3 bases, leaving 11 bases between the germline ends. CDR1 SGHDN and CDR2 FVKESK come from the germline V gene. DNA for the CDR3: TGTGCCAGCAGCTACAGCTCTATCTACGAGCAGTACTTC. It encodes CASSYSSIYEQYF.

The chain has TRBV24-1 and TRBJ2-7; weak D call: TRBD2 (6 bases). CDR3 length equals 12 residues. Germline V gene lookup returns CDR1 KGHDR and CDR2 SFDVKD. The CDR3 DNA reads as TGTGTGTGCCGGCGGGGCCCCTACGAGCAGTACTTC. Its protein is CVCRRGPYEQYF.

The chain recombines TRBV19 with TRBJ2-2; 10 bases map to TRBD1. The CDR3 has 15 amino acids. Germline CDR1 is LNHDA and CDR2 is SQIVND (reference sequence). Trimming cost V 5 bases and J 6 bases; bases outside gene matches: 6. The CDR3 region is CASSVDRGMPGELFF. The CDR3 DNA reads TGTGCCAGTAGTGTGGACAGGGGGATGCCCGGGGAGCTGTTTTTT.

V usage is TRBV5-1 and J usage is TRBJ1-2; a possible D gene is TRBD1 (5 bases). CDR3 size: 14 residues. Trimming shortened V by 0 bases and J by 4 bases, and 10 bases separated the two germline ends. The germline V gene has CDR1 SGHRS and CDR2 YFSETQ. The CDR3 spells CASSLDQGGYGYTF. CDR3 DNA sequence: TGCGCCAGCAGCTTGGATCAGGGCGGCTATGGCTACACCTTC.

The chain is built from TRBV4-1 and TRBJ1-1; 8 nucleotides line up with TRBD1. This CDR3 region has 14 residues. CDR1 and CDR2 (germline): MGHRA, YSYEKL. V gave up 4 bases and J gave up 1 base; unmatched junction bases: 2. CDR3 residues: CASSRDRSNTEAFF. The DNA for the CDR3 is TGCGCCAGCAGCCGGGACAGGTCGAACACTGAAGCTTTCTTT.

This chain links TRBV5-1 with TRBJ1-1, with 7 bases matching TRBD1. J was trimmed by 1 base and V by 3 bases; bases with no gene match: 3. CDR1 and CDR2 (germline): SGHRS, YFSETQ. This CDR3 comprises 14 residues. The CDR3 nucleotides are TGCGCCAGCAGCTGGGACAGAAGGAACACTGAAGCTTTCTTT. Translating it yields CASSWDRRNTEAFF. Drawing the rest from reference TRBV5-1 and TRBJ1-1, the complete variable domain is KAGVTQTPRYLIKTRGQQVTLSCSPISGHRSVSWYQQTPGQGLQFLFEYFSETQRNKGNFPGRFSGRQFSNSRSEMNVSTLELGDSALYLCASSWDRRNTEAFFGQGTRLTVV.

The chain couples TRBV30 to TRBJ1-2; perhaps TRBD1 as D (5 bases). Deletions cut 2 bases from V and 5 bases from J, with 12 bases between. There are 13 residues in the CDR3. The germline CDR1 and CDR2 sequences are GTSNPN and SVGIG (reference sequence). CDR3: CAWSQRGLYGYTF. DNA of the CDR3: TGTGCCTGGAGTCAAAGGGGCCTATATGGCTACACCTTC.

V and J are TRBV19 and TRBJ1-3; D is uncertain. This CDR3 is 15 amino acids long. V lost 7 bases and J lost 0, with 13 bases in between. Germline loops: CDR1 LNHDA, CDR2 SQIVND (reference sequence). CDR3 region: CASTTGRSSGNTIYF. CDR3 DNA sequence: TGTGCCAGTACTACTGGGAGGAGCTCTGGAAACACCATATATTTT.

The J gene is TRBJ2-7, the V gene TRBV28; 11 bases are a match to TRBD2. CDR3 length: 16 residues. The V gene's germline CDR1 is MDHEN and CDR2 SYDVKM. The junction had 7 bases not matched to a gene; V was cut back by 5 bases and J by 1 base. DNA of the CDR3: TGTGCCAGCAGTCCCGCTAGCGGGGGGCCGTCCTACGAGCAGTACTTC. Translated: CASSPASGGPSYEQYF. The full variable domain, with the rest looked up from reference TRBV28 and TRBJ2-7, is DVKVTQSSRYLVKRTGEKVFLECVQDMDHENMFWYRQDPGLGLRLIYFSYDVKMKEKGDIPEGYSVSREKKERFSLILESASTNQTSMYLCASSPASGGPSYEQYFGPGTRLTVT.

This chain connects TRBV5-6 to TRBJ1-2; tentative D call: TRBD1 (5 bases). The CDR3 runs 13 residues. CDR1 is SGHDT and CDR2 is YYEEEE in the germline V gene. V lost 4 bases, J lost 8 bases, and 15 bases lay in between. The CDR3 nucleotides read TGTGCCAGCAGCCCAGGGACTGCACCAGGCTACACCTTC. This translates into CASSPGTAPGYTF.

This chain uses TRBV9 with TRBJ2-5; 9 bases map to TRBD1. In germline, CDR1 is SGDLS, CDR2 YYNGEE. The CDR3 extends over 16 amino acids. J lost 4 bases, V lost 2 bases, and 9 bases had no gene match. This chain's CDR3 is CASSVGTGLQGETQYF. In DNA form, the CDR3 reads TGTGCCAGCAGCGTGGGGACAGGGCTGCAGGGAGAGACCCAGTACTTC.

In DNA, the CDR3 is TGTGCCAGCAGCCAAGATGTCCTACCTATCGATCAGCCCCAGCATTTT. It encodes CASSQDVLPIDQPQHF. This chain connects TRBV4-2 to TRBJ1-5; no firm D call. This CDR3 is built from 16 residues. V lost 0 bases and J 5 bases, leaving 14 bases between the germline ends. Germline V gene lookup returns CDR1 LGHNA and CDR2 YNFKEQ.

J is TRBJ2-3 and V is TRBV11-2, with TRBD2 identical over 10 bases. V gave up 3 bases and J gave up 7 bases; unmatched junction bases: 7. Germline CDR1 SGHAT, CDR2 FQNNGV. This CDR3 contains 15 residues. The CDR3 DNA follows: TGTGCCAGCAGCTTTACCGGGACTAGCGTTAATACGCAGTATTTT. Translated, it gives CASSFTGTSVNTQYF.

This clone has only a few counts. As DNA, the CDR3 is TGCAGTGGACAGCACCAAGAGACCCAGTACTTC. Its protein is CSGQHQETQYF. The chain couples TRBV20-1 to TRBJ2-5; tentatively, D is TRBD1 (5 bases). The V gene lost 7 bases and the J gene lost 0 bases, with 6 bases spanning the gap. Germline loops: CDR1 DFQATT, CDR2 SNEGSKA (reference sequence). This CDR3 has 11 residues.

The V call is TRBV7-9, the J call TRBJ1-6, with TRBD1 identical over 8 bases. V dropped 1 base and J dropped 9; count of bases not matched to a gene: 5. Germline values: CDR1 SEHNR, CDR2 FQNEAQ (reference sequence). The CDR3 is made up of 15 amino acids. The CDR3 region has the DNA TGTGCCAGCAGCTTAGTGCAGGGGGCGAGTTCACCCCTCCACTTT. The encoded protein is CASSLVQGASSPLHF.